A selection of T cell receptor beta chains follows, all from one sample in a study of CD8 T cells in ankylosing spondylitis. TCRdb analysed the 5' RACE reads with MiXCR anew, one entry per CDR3 protein. The sample holds 250,000 to 350,000 distinct CDR3 sequences; around 18% are singletons and the top ten take roughly 8%. The sample was blood, either unsorted or a sorted T cell fraction (not recorded which). These receptor sequences come from a male donor with ankylosing spondylitis or in good health (not recorded which). CDR3s include the opening cysteine and the closing phenylalanine or tryptophan. Each record gives: J gene, clone size, CDR3 length, V gene, D gene, CDR3 DNA, CDR3 protein. The D gene is left open where the match is weak. Size tells how often a clone was seen (once, few, many) or the class of an expanded clone, and some rows leave it out.

J: TRBJ2-1; size: .; length: 12; V: TRBV28; D: .; DNA: TGTGCCAGCAGTTCGGCCTACAATGAGCAGTTCTTC; CDR3: CASSSAYNEQFF
J: TRBJ2-5; size: few; length: 14; V: TRBV25-1; D: .; DNA: TGTGCCAGCAGTGGCCGGGACCAACAAGAGACCCAGTACTTC; CDR3: CASSGRDQQETQYF
J: TRBJ2-1; size: many; length: 19; V: TRBV28; D: .; DNA: TGTGCCAGCAGTTTATTCGCTTTTGGCCGCAGGGATGGCGAAAATGAGCAGTTCTTC; CDR3: CASSLFAFGRRDGENEQFF
J: TRBJ2-1; size: few; length: 14; V: TRBV5-1; D: TRBD1; DNA: TGCGCCAGCAGCTTGGGACAGGGTGTTGATGAGCAGTTCTTC; CDR3: CASSLGQGVDEQFF
J: TRBJ1-5; size: .; length: 15; V: TRBV15; D: TRBD1; DNA: TGTGCCACCAGCACGGACAGGGTCGGCAATCAGCCCCAGCATTTT; CDR3: CATSTDRVGNQPQHF
J: TRBJ1-2; size: many; length: 13; V: TRBV6-5; D: .; DNA: TGTGCCAGCAGTTACGGAGACTTTTATGGCTACACCTTC; CDR3: CASSYGDFYGYTF
J: TRBJ2-1; size: few; length: 15; V: TRBV5-1; D: .; DNA: TGCGCCAGCAGCTCCGTAGTCGGGTCCTACAATGAGCAGTTCTTC; CDR3: CASSSVVGSYNEQFF
J: TRBJ2-2; size: .; length: 15; V: TRBV9; D: TRBD2; DNA: TGTGCCAGCAGCGTAGCCGGGAGGTTCACCGGGGAGCTGTTTTTT; CDR3: CASSVAGRFTGELFF
J: TRBJ2-3; size: few; length: 23; V: TRBV4-1; D: TRBD2; DNA: TGCGCCAGCAGCCAAGATCGTACTAGCGGGAGGGCCCTTGCCCTCGGAAGCACAGATACGCAGTATTTT; CDR3: CASSQDRTSGRALALGSTDTQYF
J: TRBJ1-2; size: many; length: 13; V: TRBV20-1; D: .; DNA: TGCAGTCGAAAACAACCCGACCTGTATGGCTACACCTTC; CDR3: CSRKQPDLYGYTF
J: TRBJ2-4; size: many; length: 13; V: TRBV10-3; D: .; DNA: TGTGCCATCAGTGACCCCCCGGGTAGGGACCAGTACTTC; CDR3: CAISDPPGRDQYF
J: TRBJ1-6; size: many; length: 15; V: TRBV5-1; D: TRBD1; DNA: TGCGCCAGCAGCTCCGACAGGGGGGTAACGTCACCCCTCCACTTT; CDR3: CASSSDRGVTSPLHF
J: TRBJ2-2; size: few; length: 16; V: TRBV20-1; D: TRBD2; DNA: TGCAGTGCTAGACCCGGGACTAGCGGGAACACCGGGGAGCTGTTTTTT; CDR3: CSARPGTSGNTGELFF
J: TRBJ1-2; size: few; length: 12; V: TRBV29-1; D: .; DNA: TGCAGCGTTGGGGGCAGTAACTATGGCTACACCTTC; CDR3: CSVGGSNYGYTF
J: TRBJ1-6; size: .; length: 15; V: TRBV20-1; D: .; DNA: TGCAGTGCTAGGGCTTACCTGGCGGATGGTTCACCCCTCCACTTT; CDR3: CSARAYLADGSPLHF
J: TRBJ1-2; size: .; length: 15; V: TRBV3-1; D: TRBD1; DNA: TGTGCCAGCAGCCAGGGGACAGGGATGAACTATGGCTACACCTTC; CDR3: CASSQGTGMNYGYTF
J: TRBJ2-1; size: .; length: 13; V: TRBV18; D: .; DNA: TGTGCCAGCTCACCAAAAGGACAGATGCAGCAGTTCTTC; CDR3: CASSPKGQMQQFF